One and the same sample provided the 4 T cell receptor beta chains below, sequenced in a study of cytomegalovirus exposure and HLA in healthy donors (TCRdb year 2017). Libraries came from the immunoSEQ multiplex PCR assay. For the multiplex PCR, a mixture combining 60 forward primers for TCR Vbeta segments and 13 reverse primers for TCR Jbeta segments was used. The table comes from immuneACCESS by way of TCRdb, which keeps in-frame sequences with V and J called. Part of the clones is missing from these tables; in studies checked, under half for an unresolved V gene and the rest for unknown reasons. The sample contains around 92,000 clones, about four fifths of them found a single time. The ten most abundant clones make up over 12% of the sample. The sequencing sample was made of PBMCs. The receptors shown here come from a woman in her 70s in good health and CMV-seropositive.

This clone came up once. The CDR3 DNA sequence: TGCGCCAGCAGCTTGACCCAGCGGGAGGGCCTGGAGACCCAGTACTTC. Translation gives CASSLTQREGLETQYF. The V call is TRBV5-1, the J call TRBJ2-5; 10 positions agree with TRBD2. V was clipped by 1 base and J by 5 bases; unmatched bases: 8. The germline V gene has CDR1 SGHRS and CDR2 YFSETQ. This CDR3 region has 16 residues. Filled out from reference TRBV5-1 and TRBJ2-5, the complete variable domain reads KAGVTQTPRYLIKTRGQQVTLSCSPISGHRSVSWYQQTPGQGLQFLFEYFSETQRNKGNFPGRFSGRQFSNSRSEMNVSTLELGDSALYLCASSLTQREGLETQYFGPGTRLLVL.

The chain recombines TRBV28 with TRBJ1-5; 7 bases agree with TRBD1. Germline assignment: CDR1 MDHEN and CDR2 SYDVKM. Trimming removed 6 bases from V and 6 bases from J; junction bases left unmatched: 8. The CDR3 is 14 residues long. In nucleotides, the CDR3 is TGTGCCAGCAGGGAACAGGGGCTGATTCAGCCCCAGCATTTT. Translating gives CASREQGLIQPQHF.

The chain couples TRBV4-2 to TRBJ2-7, with 7 positions matching TRBD2. The V segment lost 7 bases and the J segment 4 bases; nucleotides outside the gene matches: 1. Germline CDR1 and CDR2: LGHNA and YNFKEQ. The CDR3 consists of 11 residues. CDR3 coding DNA: TGTGCCAGCACGCGGGGGTACGAGCAGTACTTC. Amino acids: CASTRGYEQYF.

The J gene is TRBJ1-5, the V gene TRBV6-5, with D maybe TRBD1 (5 bases). This CDR3 region has 15 residues. Germline CDR1 MNHEY, CDR2 SVGAGI. V lost 6 bases to trimming and J lost 0 bases, with 12 bases between them. The CDR3 spells CASRNTGYSNQPQHF. CDR3 coding DNA: TGTGCCAGCAGGAACACAGGATATAGCAATCAGCCCCAGCATTTT.